Presented here are 15 T cell receptor beta chains from one specimen sequenced in a study of PD-1 blockade in classical Hodgkin lymphoma. The protocol was immunoSEQ multiplex PCR, while the TCRdb copy is restricted to in-frame clones and leaves out a portion. The table has roughly 55,000 clones, more than 65% seen once. Relapse after autologous stem cell transplantation occurred in every patient, and brentuximab vedotin exposure varied. The sample here was peripheral blood mononuclear cells (PBMCs), taken at baseline. The receptor source for this set is a human donor with classical Hodgkin lymphoma.

This chain links TRBV6-5 with TRBJ2-2; TRBD2 matches 9 bases. This CDR3 has 15 residues. Germline assignment: CDR1 MNHEY and CDR2 SVGAGI. The V and J ends lost 8 bases and 1 base, in that order; junction bases with no gene match: 5. The CDR3 loop is CASCSGSLNTGELFF. For the CDR3, the DNA is TGTGCCAGCTGTAGCGGGAGCCTGAACACCGGGGAGCTGTTTTTT.

CDR3 loop: CASSPLAGSSYLTDTQYF. As DNA, the CDR3 is TGTGCCAGCAGCCCTCTAGCGGGCTCATCTTATCTCACAGATACGCAGTATTTT. This chain uses TRBV27 with TRBJ2-3, with 8 nucleotides matching TRBD2. Per the germline V gene, CDR1 is MNHEY and CDR2 is SMNVEV (reference sequence). Trimming at V came to 6 bases and at J to 2 bases, leaving 16 bases not matched to a gene. The CDR3 is made up of 18 amino acids.

This clone rates as medium-sized. V is TRBV16 and J is TRBJ2-1; 8 bases line up with TRBD2. This CDR3 spans 16 amino acids. Trimming removed 1 base from V and 7 bases from J; junction bases left unmatched: 9. Germline CDR1 and CDR2: KGHSY and FQNENV. The CDR3 spells CASSQLREGSLNEQFF. The CDR3 DNA reads TGTGCCAGCAGCCAATTACGGGAGGGCTCTCTAAATGAGCAGTTCTTC.

This clone turned up a few times. V gene TRBV6-5 combines with J gene TRBJ1-2; the D is unclear. CDR3 length: 16 amino acids. Germline V gene sequence: CDR1 MNHEY, CDR2 SVGAGI. Trimming pared 0 bases from V and 8 bases from J, leaving 19 bases between. As DNA, the CDR3 is TGTGCCAGCAGTTACTCCCCTCCTCTTGCTATCTGGGGCTACACCTTC. This translates into CASSYSPPLAIWGYTF.

The rearrangement links TRBV5-1 to TRBJ2-1; D gene uncertain. There are 15 residues in the CDR3. Germline V gene data show CDR1 as SGHRS and CDR2 as YFSETQ. The V and J ends lost 3 bases and 0 bases respectively, with 10 bases between them. CDR3 sequence reads: CASSWMGYSYNEQFF. CDR3 bases: TGCGCCAGCAGCTGGATGGGATACTCCTACAATGAGCAGTTCTTC.

This sequence joins TRBV7-9 and TRBJ1-3, with D possibly matching TRBD1 (5 bases). The ends were cut back, 6 bases at V and 0 bases at J, with 12 bases in the middle. The CDR3 loop spans 15 amino acids. CDR1 SEHNR and CDR2 FQNEAQ come from the germline V gene (reference sequence). CDR3 loop: CASRYRDGSGNTIYF. CDR3 sequence (DNA): TGTGCCAGCAGATACCGGGACGGCTCTGGAAACACCATATATTTT.

This chain joins TRBV21-1 and TRBJ2-7; the D call TRBD2 from the table was never checked on the DNA. TRBV21-1 counts as a pseudogene. The CDR3 is 18 amino acids. The CDR3 DNA sequence: TGTGCCAGCAGCAAAGGGCACGGGTGGCTAGCGGGATCTGGCGAGCAGTACGTC. Translation gives CASSKGHGWLAGSGEQYV.

V and J are TRBV19 and TRBJ1-1, with 7 positions matching TRBD1. V shed 6 bases and J 1 base; nucleotides not matched to a gene: 14. The CDR3 length is 17 residues. Germline loops: CDR1 LNHDA, CDR2 SQIVND (reference sequence). CDR3 in amino acids: CASSRVGTGASNTEAFF. CDR3 DNA: TGTGCCAGTAGCCGGGTCGGTACAGGGGCCTCGAACACTGAAGCTTTCTTT.

The chain uses TRBV2 and TRBJ2-5; D might be TRBD2 (6 bases). CDR1 and CDR2 from the germline V gene are SNHLY and FYNNEI. The CDR3 sequence is 15 residues long. V was cut by 6 bases and J by 0 bases, with 14 bases left in between. CDR3 residues: CASSLEGTDQETQYF. The CDR3 nucleotides are TGTGCCAGCAGCCTGGAGGGTACAGACCAAGAGACCCAGTACTTC.

The V and J genes are TRBV4-2 and TRBJ2-6; 7 bases match TRBD1. Germline V CDR1 and CDR2: LGHNA, YNFKEQ. The V gene end was trimmed by 4 bases and the J gene end by 3 bases; junction bases not matched to a gene: 9. CDR3 length equals 17 residues. The DNA for the CDR3 is TGTGCCAGCAGCCGAGACCCTACAGGGGTTGGGGCCAACGTCCTGACTTTC. It is translated as CASSRDPTGVGANVLTF.

Only one count was recorded for this clone. The chain links TRBV18 to TRBJ2-1; TRBD2 matches at 13 bases. From germline, CDR1 is KGHSH and CDR2 LQKENI. The junction had 9 bases not matched to a gene; V was cut back by 8 bases and J by 8 bases. The CDR3 spans 15 residues. The CDR3 region has the DNA TGTGCCAGCCGCGTAGGGGGACTAGCGGGATATGAGCAGTTCTTC. Its protein is CASRVGGLAGYEQFF.

The chain joins TRBV19 to TRBJ1-1; D is unclear. The V end lost 2 bases, the J end lost 2 bases, and 15 bases lay between the germline ends. The germline V gene encodes CDR1 LNHDA and CDR2 SQIVND (reference sequence). The CDR3 runs 16 residues. CDR3 sequence: CASSIRQDSFNTEAFF. The CDR3 bases are TGTGCCAGTAGTATAAGGCAGGATTCCTTTAACACTGAAGCTTTCTTT. The complete variable domain, with remaining parts taken from reference TRBV19 and TRBJ1-1, reads DGGITQSPKYLFRKEGQNVTLSCEQNLNHDAMYWYRQDPGQGLRLIYYSQIVNDFQKGDIAEGYSVSREKKESFPLTVTSAQKNPTAFYLCASSIRQDSFNTEAFFGQGTRLTVV.

This clone was counted a few times. This chain links TRBV4-2 with TRBJ2-2; 9 bases are shared with TRBD1. The CDR3 runs to 14 residues. The trim removed 4 bases at V and 6 bases at J, leaving 3 bases unmatched. Germline V gene lookup returns CDR1 LGHNA and CDR2 YNFKEQ. The chain's CDR3 is CASSPGTGPGELFF. The CDR3 nucleotides are TGTGCCAGCAGCCCAGGGACAGGGCCCGGGGAGCTGTTTTTT.

The gene calls are TRBV4-2 and TRBJ1-1; D gene unclear. The germline V gene encodes CDR1 LGHNA and CDR2 YNFKEQ. The CDR3 consists of 14 residues. With 4 bases removed from V and 1 base from J, the gap between germline ends came to 10 bases. The chain's CDR3 is CASSLLRRNTEAFF. The CDR3 bases are TGTGCCAGCAGCCTACTACGTAGGAACACTGAAGCTTTCTTT.

The genes are TRBV7-2 and TRBJ1-3; the D is unclear. The germline V gene has CDR1 SGHTA and CDR2 FQGNSA. With 5 bases removed from V and 7 bases from J, the gap between germline ends came to 15 bases. The CDR3 has 14 amino acids. In DNA, the CDR3 is TGTGCCAGCAGCAACAATAACGGTTTGAACACCATATATTTT. This encodes CASSNNNGLNTIYF.